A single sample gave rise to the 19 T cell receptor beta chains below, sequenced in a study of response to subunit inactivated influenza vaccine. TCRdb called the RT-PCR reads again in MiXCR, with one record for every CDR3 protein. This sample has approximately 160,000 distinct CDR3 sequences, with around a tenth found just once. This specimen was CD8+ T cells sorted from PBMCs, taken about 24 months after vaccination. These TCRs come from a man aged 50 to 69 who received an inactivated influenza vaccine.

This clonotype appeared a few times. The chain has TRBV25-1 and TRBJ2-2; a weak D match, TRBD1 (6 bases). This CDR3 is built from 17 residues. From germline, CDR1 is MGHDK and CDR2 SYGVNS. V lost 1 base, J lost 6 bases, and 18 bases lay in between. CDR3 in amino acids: CASSELGGTKLPGELFF. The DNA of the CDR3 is TGTGCCAGCAGTGAATTGGGTGGGACAAAGCTACCCGGGGAGCTGTTTTTT.

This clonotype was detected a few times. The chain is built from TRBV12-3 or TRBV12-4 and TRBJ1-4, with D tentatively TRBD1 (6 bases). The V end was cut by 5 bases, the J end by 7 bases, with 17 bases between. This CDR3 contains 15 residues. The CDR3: CASSAPGGSIEKLFF. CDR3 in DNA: TGTGCCAGCAGTGCCCCGGGGGGCTCTATTGAAAAACTGTTTTTT.

CDR3 amino acids: CASSLAPTGNTEAFF. Written as DNA, the CDR3 is TGCGCCAGCAGCTTGGCCCCTACTGGGAACACTGAAGCTTTCTTT. This chain joins TRBV5-1 and TRBJ1-1; D not resolved. Germline CDR1 and CDR2: SGHRS and YFSETQ. The CDR3 length is 15 residues. With 0 bases removed from V and 1 base from J, the gap between germline ends came to 10 bases. Complete variable domain (other parts from reference TRBV5-1 and TRBJ1-1): KAGVTQTPRYLIKTRGQQVTLSCSPISGHRSVSWYQQTPGQGLQFLFEYFSETQRNKGNFPGRFSGRQFSNSRSEMNVSTLELGDSALYLCASSLAPTGNTEAFFGQGTRLTVV.

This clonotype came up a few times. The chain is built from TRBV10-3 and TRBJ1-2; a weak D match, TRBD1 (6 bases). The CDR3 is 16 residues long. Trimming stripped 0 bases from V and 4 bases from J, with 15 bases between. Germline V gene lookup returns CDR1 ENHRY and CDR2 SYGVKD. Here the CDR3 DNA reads TGTGCCATCAGTGAGTCTAAAGCCACAGGGCCCTATGGCTACACCTTC. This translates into CAISESKATGPYGYTF.

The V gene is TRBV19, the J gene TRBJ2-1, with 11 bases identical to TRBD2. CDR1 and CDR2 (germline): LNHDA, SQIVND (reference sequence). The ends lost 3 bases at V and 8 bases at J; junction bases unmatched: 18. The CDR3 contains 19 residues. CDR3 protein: CASSMALTLAGGHRDEQFF. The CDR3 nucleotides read TGTGCCAGTAGTATGGCCCTGACGCTAGCGGGGGGCCACCGTGATGAGCAGTTCTTC.

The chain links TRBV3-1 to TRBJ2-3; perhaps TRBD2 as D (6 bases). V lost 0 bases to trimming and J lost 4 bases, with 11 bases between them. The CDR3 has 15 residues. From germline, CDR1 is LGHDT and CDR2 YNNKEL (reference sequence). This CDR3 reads CASSQEGGTSDTQYF. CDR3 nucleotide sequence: TGTGCCAGCAGCCAAGAAGGCGGGACTTCAGATACGCAGTATTTT.

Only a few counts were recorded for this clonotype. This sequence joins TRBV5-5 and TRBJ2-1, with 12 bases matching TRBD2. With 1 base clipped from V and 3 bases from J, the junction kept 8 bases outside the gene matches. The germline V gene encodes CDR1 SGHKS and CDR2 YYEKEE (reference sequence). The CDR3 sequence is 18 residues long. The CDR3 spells CASSLWPSGGAGYNEQFF. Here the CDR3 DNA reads TGTGCCAGCAGCTTGTGGCCTAGCGGGGGGGCCGGCTACAATGAGCAGTTCTTC.

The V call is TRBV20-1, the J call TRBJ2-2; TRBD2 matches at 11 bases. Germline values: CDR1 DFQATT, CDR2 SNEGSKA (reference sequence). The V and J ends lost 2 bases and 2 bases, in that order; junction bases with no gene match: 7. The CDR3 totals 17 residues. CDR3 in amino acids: CSARRLAGGSNTGELFF. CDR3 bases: TGCAGTGCTAGACGCCTAGCGGGAGGATCAAACACCGGGGAGCTGTTTTTT.

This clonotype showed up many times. The CDR3 here is CASQDNTYEQYF. The CDR3 region has the DNA TGTGCCAGCCAGGACAATACCTACGAGCAGTACTTC. The rearrangement joins TRBV7-9 to TRBJ2-7; tentatively, D is TRBD1 (5 bases). CDR1 is SEHNR, CDR2 FQNEAQ, per germline (reference sequence). There are 12 residues in the CDR3. V lost 8 bases and J lost 2, with 10 bases in between.

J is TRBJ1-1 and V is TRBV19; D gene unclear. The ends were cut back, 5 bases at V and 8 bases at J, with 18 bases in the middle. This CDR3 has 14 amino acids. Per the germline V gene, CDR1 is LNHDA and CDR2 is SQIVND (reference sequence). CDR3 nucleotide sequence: TGTGCCAGTAGTGTGATTTCGGGAGCCCCCGAAGCTTTCTTT. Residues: CASSVISGAPEAFF.

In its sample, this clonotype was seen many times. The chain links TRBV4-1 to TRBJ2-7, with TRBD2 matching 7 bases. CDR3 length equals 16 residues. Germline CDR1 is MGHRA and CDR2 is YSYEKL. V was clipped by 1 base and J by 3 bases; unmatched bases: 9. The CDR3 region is CASSQAGIGLVYEQYF. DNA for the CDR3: TGCGCCAGCAGCCAAGCAGGGATTGGACTAGTCTACGAGCAGTACTTC.

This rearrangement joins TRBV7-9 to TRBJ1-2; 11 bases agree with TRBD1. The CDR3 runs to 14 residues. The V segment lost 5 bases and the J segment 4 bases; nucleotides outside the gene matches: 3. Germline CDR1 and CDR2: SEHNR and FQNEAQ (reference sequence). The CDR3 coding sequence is TGTGCCAGCAGCCCAGGGACAGGGGGCTATGGCTACACCTTC. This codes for CASSPGTGGYGYTF.

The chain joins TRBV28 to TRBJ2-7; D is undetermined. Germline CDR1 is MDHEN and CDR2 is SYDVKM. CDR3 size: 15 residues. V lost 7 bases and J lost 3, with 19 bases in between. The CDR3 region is CASKFHAAKNYEQYF. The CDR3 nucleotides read TGTGCCAGCAAGTTTCACGCAGCCAAAAACTACGAGCAGTACTTC. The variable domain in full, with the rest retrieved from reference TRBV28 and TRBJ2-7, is DVKVTQSSRYLVKRTGEKVFLECVQDMDHENMFWYRQDPGLGLRLIYFSYDVKMKEKGDIPEGYSVSREKKERFSLILESASTNQTSMYLCASKFHAAKNYEQYFGPGTRLTVT.

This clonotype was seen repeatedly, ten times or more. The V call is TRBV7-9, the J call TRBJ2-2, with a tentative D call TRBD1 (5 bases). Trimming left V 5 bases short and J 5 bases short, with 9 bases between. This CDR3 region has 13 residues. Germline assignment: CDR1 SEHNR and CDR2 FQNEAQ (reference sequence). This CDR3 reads CASSVQVTGELFF. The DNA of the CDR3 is TGTGCCAGCAGCGTACAGGTTACCGGGGAGCTGTTTTTT.

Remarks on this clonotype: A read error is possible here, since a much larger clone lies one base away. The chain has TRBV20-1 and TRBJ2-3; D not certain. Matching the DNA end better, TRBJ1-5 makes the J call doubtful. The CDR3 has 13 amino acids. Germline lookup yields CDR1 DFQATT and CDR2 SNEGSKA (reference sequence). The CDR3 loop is CSARLGYTDTQHF. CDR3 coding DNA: TGCAGTGCTCGACTCGGTTACACAGATACGCAGCATTTT.

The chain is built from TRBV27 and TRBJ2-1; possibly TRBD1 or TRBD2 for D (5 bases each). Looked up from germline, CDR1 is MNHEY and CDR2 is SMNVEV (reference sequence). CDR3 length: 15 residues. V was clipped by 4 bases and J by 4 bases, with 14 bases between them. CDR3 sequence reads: CASSSTGTLYNEQFF. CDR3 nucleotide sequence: TGTGCCAGCAGTTCAACCGGGACCTTATACAATGAGCAGTTCTTC.

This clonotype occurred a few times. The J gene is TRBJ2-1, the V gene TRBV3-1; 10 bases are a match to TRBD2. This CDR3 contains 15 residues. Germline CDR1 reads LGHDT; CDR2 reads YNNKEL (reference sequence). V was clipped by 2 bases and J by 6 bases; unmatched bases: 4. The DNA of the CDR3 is TGTGCCAGCAGCCAATCCGGACTAGCGGCCAATGAGCAGTTCTTC. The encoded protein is CASSQSGLAANEQFF.

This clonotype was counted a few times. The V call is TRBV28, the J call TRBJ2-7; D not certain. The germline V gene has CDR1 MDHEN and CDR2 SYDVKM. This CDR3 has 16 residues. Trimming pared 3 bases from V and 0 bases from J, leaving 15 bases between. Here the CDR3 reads CASSLPWTASSYEQYF. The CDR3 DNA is TGTGCCAGCAGTTTGCCCTGGACCGCAAGCTCCTACGAGCAGTACTTC.

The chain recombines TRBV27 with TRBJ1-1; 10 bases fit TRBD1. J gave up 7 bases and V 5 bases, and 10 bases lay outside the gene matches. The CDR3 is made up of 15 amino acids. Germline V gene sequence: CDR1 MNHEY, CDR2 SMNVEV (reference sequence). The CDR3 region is CASSLSGTGVSEAFF. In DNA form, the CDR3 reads TGTGCCAGCAGTCTCTCCGGGACAGGGGTGAGTGAAGCTTTCTTT.